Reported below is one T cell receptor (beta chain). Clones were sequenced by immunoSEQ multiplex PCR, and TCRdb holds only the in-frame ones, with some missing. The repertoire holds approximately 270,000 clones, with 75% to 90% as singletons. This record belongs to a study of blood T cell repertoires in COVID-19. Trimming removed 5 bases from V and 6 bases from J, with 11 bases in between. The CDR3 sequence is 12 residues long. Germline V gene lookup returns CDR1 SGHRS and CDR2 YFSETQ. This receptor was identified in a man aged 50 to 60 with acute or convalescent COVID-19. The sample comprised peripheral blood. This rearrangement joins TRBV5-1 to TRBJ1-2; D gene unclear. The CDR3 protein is CASSFLRDGYTF. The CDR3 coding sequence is TGCGCCAGCAGTTTCTTACGGGATGGCTACACCTTC. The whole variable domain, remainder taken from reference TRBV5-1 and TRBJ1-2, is KAGVTQTPRYLIKTRGQQVTLSCSPISGHRSVSWYQQTPGQGLQFLFEYFSETQRNKGNFPGRFSGRQFSNSRSEMNVSTLELGDSALYLCASSFLRDGYTFGSGTRLTVV.